The present T cell receptor (beta chain) was sequenced within a study of Graves' ophthalmopathy and Graves' hyperthyroidism. Study context: Peripheral blood was gathered at first diagnosis, ahead of any treatment whatsoever.

This clonotype was recorded many times. Its antigen is not known. Study-wide results and limits: Blood repertoires reportedly contained most expanded thyroid clonotypes above 0.001 frequency.

Trimming took 5 bases from V and 3 from J; bases not matched to a gene: 7. This CDR3 is built from 15 residues. Germline loops: CDR1 MDHEN, CDR2 SYDVKM. RNA transcripts served as template for amplifying TCR beta CDR3 sequences. HTBI-primed first-round RT-PCR preceded second-round multiplex PCR. MiXCR was run by TCRdb on the multiplex PCR reads, yielding one entry per CDR3 protein. In the table there are about half a million distinct CDR3 sequences, over 13% of which are singletons. The sample consisted of blood. This TCR was recovered from a woman aged 30 to 39 with Graves' ophthalmopathy. The gene calls are TRBV28 and TRBJ2-7; 10 bases are shared with TRBD2. CDR3 amino acids: CASSQRGTSVYEQYF. The CDR3 bases are TGTGCCAGCAGTCAAAGAGGGACTAGCGTCTACGAGCAGTACTTC.